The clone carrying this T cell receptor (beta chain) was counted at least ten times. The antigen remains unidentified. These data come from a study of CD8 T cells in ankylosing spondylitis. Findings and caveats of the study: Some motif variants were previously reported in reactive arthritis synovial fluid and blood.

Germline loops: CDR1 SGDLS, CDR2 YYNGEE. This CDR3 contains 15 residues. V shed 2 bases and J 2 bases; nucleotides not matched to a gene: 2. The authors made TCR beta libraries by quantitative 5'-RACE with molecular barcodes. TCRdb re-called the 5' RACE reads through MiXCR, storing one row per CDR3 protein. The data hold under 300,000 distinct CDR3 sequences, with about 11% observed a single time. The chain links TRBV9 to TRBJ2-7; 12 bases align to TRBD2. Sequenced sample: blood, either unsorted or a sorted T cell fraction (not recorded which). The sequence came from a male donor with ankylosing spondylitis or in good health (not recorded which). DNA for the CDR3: TGTGCCAGCAGCGTTGGACTAGCGGGGCCCTACGAGCAGTACTTC. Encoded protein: CASSVGLAGPYEQYF.